These 17 T cell receptor beta chains were all obtained from the same sample, sequenced in a study of CD8+ T cells in alopecia areata. Reverse transcription of extracted RNA yielded cDNA, which provided the sequencing template. The assay was immunoSEQ multiplex PCR, and TCRdb's table has in-frame clones only and misses some. In the table there are about 140,000 clones, approximately 86% of which are singletons. This sample's treatment: oral pan-JAK inhibitor, 5-10 mg twice daily. The specimen was CD8+ T cells sorted from blood, collected at week 4, from a patient treated with tofacitinib. The receptors were sampled from a human donor with alopecia areata.

This clone was observed a handful of times. The V and J genes are TRBV29-1 and TRBJ1-5, with unresolved D. The germline V and J ends were trimmed by 5 bases and 0 bases, with 11 bases remaining between them. Germline loops: CDR1 SQVTM, CDR2 ANQGSEA. CDR3 length equals 14 residues. CDR3 amino acids: CSVLSGDSNQPQHF. The CDR3 DNA is TGCAGCGTTCTCAGTGGAGATAGCAATCAGCCCCAGCATTTT.

The table lists this clone with a few counts. CDR3 bases: TGTGCCAGCAGCTTAGTCTCGGCGGGAGGGCTAGCCTACGAGCAGTACTTC. It translates to CASSLVSAGGLAYEQYF. The chain recombines TRBV11-2 with TRBJ2-7, with TRBD2 identical over 9 bases. V lost 1 base to trimming and J lost 2 bases; unmatched junction nucleotides: 9. Germline lookup yields CDR1 SGHAT and CDR2 FQNNGV. The CDR3 extends over 17 amino acids.

The rearrangement links TRBV5-6 to TRBJ2-5; the D is unclear. Germline CDR1 reads SGHDT; CDR2 reads YYEEEE. The CDR3 totals 17 residues. V was cut by 0 bases and J by 0 bases, with 15 bases left in between. The CDR3 sequence is CASSLVLGPTYQETQYF. As DNA, the CDR3 is TGTGCCAGCAGCTTGGTTTTGGGTCCAACGTACCAAGAGACCCAGTACTTC.

The rearrangement links TRBV5-6 to TRBJ1-5; unclear D gene. Deletions cut 0 bases from V and 5 bases from J, with 12 bases between. The CDR3 covers 15 residues. Per the germline V gene, CDR1 is SGHDT and CDR2 is YYEEEE. In DNA, the CDR3 is TGTGCCAGCAGCTTGGCTGGCAACCAACATCAGCCCCAGCATTTT. Translating it yields CASSLAGNQHQPQHF.

In its sample, this clone was seen a few times. The chain employs TRBV19 and TRBJ2-2, with D unclear. The CDR3 has 12 amino acids. Looked up from germline, CDR1 is LNHDA and CDR2 is SQIVND (reference sequence). Trimming left V 9 bases short and J 3 bases short, with 8 bases between. CDR3 sequence reads: CASSRDTGELFF. CDR3 DNA: TGTGCCAGCTCTCGGGACACCGGGGAGCTGTTTTTT.

V usage is TRBV7-9 and J usage is TRBJ1-2; D might be TRBD1 (6 bases). This CDR3 is 14 amino acids long. V shed 3 bases and J shed 2 bases, with 10 bases lying between them. Germline lookup yields CDR1 SEHNR and CDR2 FQNEAQ (reference sequence). CDR3 sequence: CASSFKGENYGYTF. DNA of the CDR3: TGTGCCAGCAGCTTTAAGGGGGAAAACTATGGCTACACCTTC.

Only a few counts were recorded for this clone. The chain carries TRBV29-1 and TRBJ1-1; D perhaps matches TRBD1 (5 bases). The length of the CDR3 is 14 residues. V shed 4 bases and J shed 0 bases, with 12 bases lying between them. The germline V gene encodes CDR1 SQVTM and CDR2 ANQGSEA. The CDR3 DNA is TGCAGCGTTGTGATTGCAGGGTTGAACACTGAAGCTTTCTTT. It is translated as CSVVIAGLNTEAFF.

The chain carries TRBV7-9 and TRBJ2-3; TRBD1 matches at 9 bases. The trim removed 5 bases at V and 3 bases at J, leaving 18 bases unmatched. The CDR3 runs 19 residues. Per germline, CDR1 SEHNR and CDR2 FQNEAQ (reference sequence). In DNA, the CDR3 is TGTGCCAGCAGCGCCTACATGGGACAGGGTGATTCAAAGACAGATACGCAGTATTTT. Amino acid sequence: CASSAYMGQGDSKTDTQYF. Together with reference TRBV7-9 and TRBJ2-3, the CDR3 gives the full variable domain: DTGVSQNPRHKITKRGQNVTFRCDPISEHNRLYWYRQTLGQGPEFLTYFQNEAQLEKSRLLSDRFSAERPKGSFSTLEIQRTEQGDSAMYLCASSAYMGQGDSKTDTQYFGPGTRLTVL.

V usage is TRBV6-1 and J usage is TRBJ2-1, with TRBD2 identical over 10 bases. Germline lookup yields CDR1 MNHNS and CDR2 SASEGT. Germline trimming cut 2 bases from V and 8 bases from J; bases unmatched to any gene: 6. This CDR3 region has 15 residues. The CDR3 here is CASSERRLAGDEQFF. CDR3 nucleotides: TGTGCCAGCAGTGAACGTAGACTAGCGGGCGATGAGCAGTTCTTC.

The V gene is TRBV27, the J gene TRBJ2-5, with 7 bases fitting TRBD2. Germline values: CDR1 MNHEY, CDR2 SMNVEV (reference sequence). After removal of 1 base from V and 4 bases from J, the junction contained 9 bases not matched to a gene. The CDR3 length is 16 residues. CDR3 sequence (DNA): TGTGCCAGCAGTTTATGGGGGGAGGGGACCGGAGAGACCCAGTACTTC. Protein product: CASSLWGEGTGETQYF.

CDR3 sequence reads: CSVEWQGAEAFF. The CDR3 bases are TGCAGCGTTGAGTGGCAGGGGGCTGAAGCTTTCTTT. The chain links TRBV29-1 to TRBJ1-1; 7 bases align to TRBD1. The V segment lost 3 bases and the J segment 6 bases; nucleotides outside the gene matches: 4. The length of the CDR3 is 12 residues. Per germline, CDR1 SQVTM and CDR2 ANQGSEA.

J is TRBJ2-7 and V is TRBV25-1; D might be TRBD2 (6 bases). Between the trimmed V and J ends, which lost 6 bases and 5 bases, there was a span of 14 bases. Germline V CDR1 and CDR2: MGHDK, SYGVNS. The CDR3 covers 13 residues. The CDR3 DNA sequence: TGTGCCAGCAGAGAGGAGGGATGGAACGAGCAGTACTTC. The encoded protein is CASREEGWNEQYF.

This chain uses TRBV14 with TRBJ2-1; 10 positions match TRBD1. V shed 4 bases, J shed 5 bases, and the junction held 2 bases outside the gene matches. Looked up from germline, CDR1 is SGHDN and CDR2 is FVKESK. The CDR3 runs to 14 residues. This chain's CDR3 is CASSPDRGDNEQFF. As DNA, the CDR3 is TGTGCCAGCAGCCCGGACAGGGGGGACAATGAGCAGTTCTTC.

The V gene is TRBV29-1, the J gene TRBJ2-2; tentative D call: TRBD2 (6 bases). The CDR3 totals 17 residues. V lost 2 bases and J lost 3, with 19 bases in between. Germline values: CDR1 SQVTM, CDR2 ANQGSEA. The DNA of the CDR3 is TGCAGCGTTGAACCAAAACCGCGGGGTGGGGACACCGGGGAGCTGTTTTTT. This gives the protein CSVEPKPRGGDTGELFF.

V gene TRBV27 combines with J gene TRBJ1-4; unclear D gene. Looked up from germline, CDR1 is MNHEY and CDR2 is SMNVEV (reference sequence). The CDR3 extends over 16 amino acids. The V and J ends lost 7 bases and 0 bases respectively, with 15 bases between them. As DNA, the CDR3 is TGTGCCAGCATGACGGCGGCCGGGGCAACTAATGAAAAACTGTTTTTT. Translating it yields CASMTAAGATNEKLFF. Variable domain in full (rest from reference TRBV27 and TRBJ1-4): EAQVTQNPRYLITVTGKKLTVTCSQNMNHEYMSWYRQDPGLGLRQIYYSMNVEVTDKGDVPEGYKVSRKEKRNFPLILESPSPNQTSLYFCASMTAAGATNEKLFFGSGTQLSVL.

The rearrangement joins TRBV5-6 to TRBJ2-7; D may match TRBD1 or TRBD2 (5 bases each). The V gene lost 0 bases and the J gene lost 3 bases, with 16 bases spanning the gap. The CDR3 covers 16 residues. Per the germline V gene, CDR1 is SGHDT and CDR2 is YYEEEE. In DNA, the CDR3 is TGTGCCAGCAGCTTGGGTATGGGGGACCTCAACTACGAGCAGTACTTC. This gives the protein CASSLGMGDLNYEQYF.

V gene TRBV6-5 combines with J gene TRBJ2-1, with D unresolved. The germline V gene has CDR1 MNHEY and CDR2 SVGAGI. Trimming cost V 6 bases and J 0 bases, with 6 bases left between them. This CDR3 region has 13 residues. The CDR3 DNA reads as TGTGCCAGCAGCCCGAGCTCCTACAATGAGCAGTTCTTC. It codes for CASSPSSYNEQFF.